This TCR beta chain comes out of a study of identical twins (dated by TCRdb to 2016 to 2018). General notes on the study: To test whether fetal clonotypes persist, the study used deep sequencing on TCR alpha and beta repertoires from monozygotic twins, unrelated adults of various ages, and cord blood. To rule out contamination, the twin experiments were replicated at different times with different library preparation protocols. Summary of the overall study and its limitations: Because the same donors could not be followed over many years, conclusions were based on cross-sectional statistical analysis. The excess sharing between twins in beta out-of-frame sequences was weaker because fewer shared sequences reduced the signal-to-noise ratio. Abundant cord blood beta clonotypes had fewer insertions, young adult naive repertoires showed a similar but weaker trend, and memory repertoires showed no such trend. Zero-insertion analyses could be partly confounded by invariant T cells such as MAIT and iNKT, although diverse VJ usage argued against such confounding for most clonotypes. Compared with coincidental sharing between unrelated individuals, an excess of low generation-probability sequences was observed among out-of-frame TCR alpha sequences shared between twins. In monozygotic twins, recombination models systematically underestimated out-of-frame TCR alpha sharing, but the models matched the sharing seen between unrelated individuals.

Receptors were amplified or captured by 5' RACE. The listed sequencing device is Illumina HiSeq 2000. Template switching introduced a universal primer binding site; the final cDNA contained a unique molecular identifier, enabling accurate counting of TCR cDNA molecules. Specific primers in the conserved constant-segment region were used to synthesize first-strand cDNA for the TCR alpha and beta chains. To control for contamination, every cDNA library carried two barcodes: a SMART-Mk sample barcode plus Illumina barcodes. Two successive PCR steps introduced TruSeq adapter sequences along with Illumina sample barcodes. Sequencing of the TCR alpha and beta cDNA libraries was done on the Illumina HiSeq platform using custom primers. Turning to the authors' computational methods: MiGEC processed the raw reads to extract unique molecular identifiers, while MiXCR was used to determine the CDR3 positions. For each individual, recombination models were inferred using an EM algorithm with the repgenHMM and IGoR tools. The analysis of shared clonotypes was done with the tcR package in R, with sharing normalized by the product of cloneset sizes. To study raw recombination free of thymic and clonal selection effects, out-of-frame nonproductive sequences were analyzed. TCRdb's own reprocessing of the public reads used fastp at Q25 and MiXCR and kept productive beta chains. Identical CDR3 protein sequences are pooled into one entry, listed with their most common genes and DNA. Clone size and V and J calls follow TCRdb, not the original study. A total of just over 500,000 distinct CDR3 sequences appear in this sample, about 20% of them only once. 0.91% of the sample lies in the top ten.

From its cysteine to its phenylalanine, the CDR3 spans 13 amino acids. The read is trimmed to its CDR3 DNA, 39 bases read in frame from base 1. Trimming removed 4 bases from V and 4 bases from J, leaving 10 bases between the germline ends. As encoded in the germline V gene, CDR1 is MDHEN while CDR2 is SYDVKM. As for this clonotype: No antigen is known for it. Base-call qualities are not available, and no considerably larger clone is one nucleotide away.

All donors were healthy Caucasians. The twin cohort consisted of three pairs of female monozygotic twins, all aged roughly 18 to 29 years. CD4+ and CD8+ T cell populations were isolated with positive isolation kits from Invitrogen. These sequences were also reported in another study, on T cells expressing NK-cell markers. That second report states: In sorted CD3+CD56+NKG2C+, CD3+CD56+NKG2C- and CD3+CD56-NKG2C+ T-cell subsets from several donors, TCR beta-chain repertoires were profiled. Among the eight sequenced donors, seven were HCMV-seropositive and one was HCMV-seronegative. To restrict sorting to alphabetaTCR-expressing T cells, an anti-gammadeltaTCR antibody was added in several experiments. For 6 or 7 donors, the dominant CD3+CD56+NKG2C+ clonotypes were among the top 10 CD8+ clonotypes and accounted for roughly 1.0-8% of CD8+ T cells. Those dominant clonotypes were again the most abundant among CD3+CD56-NKG2C+ cells in several donors, at roughly 28.3-60.1%. Whether the expanded NKG2C-expressing T cell clones were specific for HCMV antigens was left unclear. Randomly selected healthy volunteers, three men and five women, were used as the eight sequenced donors. To determine HCMV serostatus, a commercial ELISA kit was used to detect HCMV-specific IgG in serum. MIGEC was used to demultiplex reads and group the reads by UMI, and MiTCR was used to assemble and quantify clonotypes. To exclude erroneous sequences, any TCR cDNA sequence not supported by at least two reads was discarded. The tcR package was used for downstream repertoire analysis, with clonotypes matched between fractions based on CDR3 nucleotide sequence plus V segment. VDJmatch was used to annotate antigen specificity against VDJdb, with one amino acid substitution in CDR3 allowed.

The TCR originated in a young woman in good health. The sequenced sample consisted of CD4+ T cells sorted from blood. The receptor chain draws on TRBV28 and TRBJ1-1; there is no confident call for the D gene. For the CDR3, the sequence is CASSYSVSTEAFF. The nucleotides are TGTGCCAGCAGTTACTCAGTGAGCACTGAAGCTTTCTTT.